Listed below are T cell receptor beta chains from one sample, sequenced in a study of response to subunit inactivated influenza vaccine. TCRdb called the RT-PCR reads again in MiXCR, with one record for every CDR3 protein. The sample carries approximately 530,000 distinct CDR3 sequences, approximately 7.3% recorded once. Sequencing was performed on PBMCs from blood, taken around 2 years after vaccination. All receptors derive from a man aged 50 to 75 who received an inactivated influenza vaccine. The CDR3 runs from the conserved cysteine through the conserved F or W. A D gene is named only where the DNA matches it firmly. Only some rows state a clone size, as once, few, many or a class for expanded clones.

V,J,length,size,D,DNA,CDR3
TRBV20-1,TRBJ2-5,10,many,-,TGCAGTGCTTTGAGGGAGACCCAGTACTTC,CSALRETQYF
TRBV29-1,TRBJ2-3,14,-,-,TGCAGCGGCGGTACCGGGACTAGCACAGATACGCAGTATTTT,CSGGTGTSTDTQYF
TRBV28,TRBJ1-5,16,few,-,TGTGCCAGCAGACCTCGAGGGAGGGAGAGGGATCAGCCCCAGCATTTT,CASRPRGRERDQPQHF
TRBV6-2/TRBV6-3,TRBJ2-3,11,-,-,TGTGCCAGCAGTTACTCCTTTGCGCAGTATTTT,CASSYSFAQYF
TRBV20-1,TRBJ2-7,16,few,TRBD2,TGCAGTGCTAGAGCTTCGACTAGCGGGAGATGGTACGAGCAGTACTTC,CSARASTSGRWYEQYF
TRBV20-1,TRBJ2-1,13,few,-,TGCAGTGCTAGGCACGTACGTCAGAATGAGCAGTTCTTC,CSARHVRQNEQFF
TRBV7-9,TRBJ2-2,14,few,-,TGTGCCAGCAGTCCGAGCGAGAACACCGGGGAGCTGTTTTTT,CASSPSENTGELFF
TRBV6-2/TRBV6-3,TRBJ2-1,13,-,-,TGTGCCAGCAGACGAAACTCCTACAATGAGCAGTTCTTC,CASRRNSYNEQFF
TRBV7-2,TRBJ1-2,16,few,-,TGTGCCAGCAGCTTAGCGGCGTTAGGCAACTGGGGTGGCTACACCTTC,CASSLAALGNWGGYTF
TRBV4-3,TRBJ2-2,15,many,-,TGCGCCAGCAGCCAGGGAGCGGCGAACACCGGGGAGCTGTTTTTT,CASSQGAANTGELFF
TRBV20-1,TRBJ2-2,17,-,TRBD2,TGCAGTGCTGGAAGAACCATAGCGGGGATTTACACCGGGGAGCTGTTTTTT,CSAGRTIAGIYTGELFF
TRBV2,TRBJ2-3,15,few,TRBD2,TGTGCCAGCAGAACAAGACTAGCGGGGGCTGATACGCAGTATTTT,CASRTRLAGADTQYF
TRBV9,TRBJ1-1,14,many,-,TGTGCCAGCAGCGCGGGGGGACGAGGCACTGAAGCTTTCTTT,CASSAGGRGTEAFF
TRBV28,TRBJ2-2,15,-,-,TGTGCCAGCAGTACGGCCACGAGAACGTTCGGGGAGCTGTTTTTT,CASSTATRTFGELFF
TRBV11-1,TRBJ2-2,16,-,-,TGTGCCAGCAGCTTAGAGGCTAGCTTGAACACCGGGGAGCTGTTTTTT,CASSLEASLNTGELFF
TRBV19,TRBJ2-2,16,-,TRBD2,TGTGCCAGTAGCCGGCCGGGACTAGCGCCCAGGGGGGAGCTGTTTTTT,CASSRPGLAPRGELFF
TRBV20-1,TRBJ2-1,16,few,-,TGCAGTGCTAGCATGGGACTCCTTCTCCCCTACAATGAGCAGTTCTTC,CSASMGLLLPYNEQFF
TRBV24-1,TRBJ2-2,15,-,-,TGTGCCACCAGTGATTACAAGGGGCCGGCCGGGGAGCTGTTTTTT,CATSDYKGPAGELFF
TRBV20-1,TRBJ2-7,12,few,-,TGCAGTGCCTACGGTCCATCCTACGAGCAGTACTTC,CSAYGPSYEQYF
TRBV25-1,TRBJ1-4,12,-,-,TGTGCCAGCACAAGGGGGAGTGAAAAACTGTTTTTT,CASTRGSEKLFF
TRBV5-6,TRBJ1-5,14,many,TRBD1,TGTGCCAGCAGCTATCGACAGGGGGTCCAGCCCCAGCATTTT,CASSYRQGVQPQHF
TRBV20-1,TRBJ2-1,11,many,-,TGCAGTGCGGTAGGGAGCAATGAGCAGTTCTTC,CSAVGSNEQFF
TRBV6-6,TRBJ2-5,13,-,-,TGTGCCAGCAGTTCCGAGTCCCAAGAGACCCAGTACTTC,CASSSESQETQYF
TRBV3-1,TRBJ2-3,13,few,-,TGTGCCAGCAGCCAAGAACCGGACGATACGCAGTATTTT,CASSQEPDDTQYF
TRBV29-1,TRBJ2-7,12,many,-,TGCAGCGTTGCAGCCAGGCTAAGCGAGCAGTACTTC,CSVAARLSEQYF
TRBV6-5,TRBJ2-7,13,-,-,TGTGCCAGCAGTTACTCGGGAATCCACGAGCAGTACTTC,CASSYSGIHEQYF
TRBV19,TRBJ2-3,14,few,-,TGTGCCAGTAGTGCGGAGAGAAGCACAGATACGCAGTATTTT,CASSAERSTDTQYF
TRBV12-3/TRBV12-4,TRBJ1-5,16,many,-,TGTGCCAGCAGTCCCTCCCCGGACGGAAGCAATCAGCCCCAGCATTTT,CASSPSPDGSNQPQHF
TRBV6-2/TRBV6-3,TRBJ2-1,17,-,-,TGTGCCAGCAGTTTACAGGGACAAAGTAGCTCCTACAATGAGCAGTTCTTC,CASSLQGQSSSYNEQFF
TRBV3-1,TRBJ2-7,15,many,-,TGTGCCAGCAGCTCCCAAGACACGCCATACTACGAGCAGTACTTC,CASSSQDTPYYEQYF
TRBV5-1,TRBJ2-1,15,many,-,TGCGCCAGCAGCCGTGGGGAAAAAACCTACAATGAGCAGTTCTTC,CASSRGEKTYNEQFF